These 19 T cell receptor gamma chains share one sample of origin, sequenced in a study of gamma delta lymphoproliferative disorders and STAT genes. Genomic DNA from isolated PBMCs served as the sequencing template. TCRdb processed the multiplex PCR reads again with the CATT caller. The table has roughly 600 gamma-chain clones, 29% seen once. The sample was blood. The receptors come from a human donor in good health.

This clone is judged large. The V and J genes are TRGV2 and TRGJ1 or TRGJ2. The J gene, absent from TCRdb, was called here by matching the DNA to germline. Per germline, CDR1 EGSNGY and CDR2 YDSYNSKV. With 0 bases clipped from V and 5 bases from J, the junction kept 7 bases outside the gene matches. This CDR3 is built from 14 residues. CDR3: CATWDGRKNYKKLF. CDR3 nucleotide sequence: TGTGCCACCTGGGACGGGCGGAAGAATTATAAGAAACTCTTT.

In this sample, this clone is large. This chain links TRGV3 with TRGJ1 or TRGJ2. TCRdb records no J gene; here it was assigned by comparing the DNA to germline. The CDR3 has 15 residues. Looked up from germline, CDR1 is VTNTFY and CDR2 is YDVSTARD (reference sequence). V was pared by 0 bases and J by 0 bases, with 5 bases of the junction left unmatched. CDR3 DNA sequence: TGTGCCACCTGGGACAGGCCGAGGAATTATTATAAGAAACTCTTT. The encoded protein is CATWDRPRNYYKKLF.

This clone is labeled medium-sized. Here the V gene is TRGV2, but the J gene went uncalled. CDR3 length equals 9 residues. In germline, CDR1 is EGSNGY, CDR2 YDSYNSKV. This CDR3 reads CATWGGRLF. The CDR3 region has the DNA TGTGCCACCTGGGGCGGGCGTCTCTTT.

By share, this clone counts as large (0.1 to 1%). V gene TRGV10 combines with J gene TRGJ1 or TRGJ2. The J gene comes from matching the DNA to germline here; TCRdb lacks it. TRGV10 is labeled an ORF, and its function is uncertain. With V trimmed by 8 bases and J by 12 bases, 14 bases remained unmatched. The length of the CDR3 is 12 residues. The CDR3, as DNA: TGTGCTGCGTGGGGGCCCGGGGTGGGGAAACTCTTT. Translation: CAAWGPGVGKLF.

The gene calls are TRGV3 and TRGJP. Assignment of the J gene here rests on matching the DNA to germline, because TCRdb gives none. In germline, CDR1 is VTNTFY, CDR2 YDVSTARD (reference sequence). The CDR3 contains 14 residues. Trimming took 6 bases from V and 11 from J; bases not matched to a gene: 7. In DNA form, the CDR3 reads TGTGCCACCTGGCTTGAGGTGGGCAAAAAAATCAAGGTATTT. Translated: CATWLEVGKKIKVF.

On this clone: The DNA is left out, because the CDR3 cannot be placed on it with certainty; the CDR3 is given as TCRdb lists it. The CDR3 sequence is CATWDRLWPGRRNSLAVEQHF. No call exists for the J gene, whereas the V gene is TRGV4. Germline CDR1 reads EGSTGY; CDR2 reads YDSYTSSV. The CDR3 numbers 21 amino acids, ends counted.

The chain joins TRGV10 to TRGJ1 or TRGJ2. In the absence of a J gene in TCRdb, the DNA was matched to germline to assign it here. TRGV10 qualifies as an ORF whose function is uncertain. Trimming removed 8 bases from V and 3 bases from J; junction bases left unmatched: 8. The CDR3 has 13 residues. CDR3 nucleotides: TGTGCTGCGTGGCCCTTAACTTATTATAAGAAACTCTTT. It codes for CAAWPLTYYKKLF.

Only a few counts were recorded for this clone. The protein TCRdb lists belongs to a much larger clone and differs from this DNA's translation at residue 2, which points to a read error; the protein shown is made from the DNA. The rearrangement uses TRGV4 and TRGJP1. TCRdb lists no J gene, so it was determined here by aligning the DNA to germline. CDR1 and CDR2 from the germline V gene are EGSTGY and YDSYTSSV. CDR3 length: 15 amino acids. The CDR3 is CTTWDAAATGWFKIF. CDR3 DNA sequence: TGTACCACCTGGGATGCCGCGGCCACTGGTTGGTTCAAGATATTT.

Sample share makes this clone medium-sized. The V gene is TRGV5, the J gene TRGJ1 or TRGJ2. The J gene, absent from TCRdb, was called here by matching the DNA to germline. Germline CDR1 reads VINAFY; CDR2 reads YDVSNSKD. The CDR3 has 13 residues. The junction had 4 bases not matched to a gene; V was cut back by 3 bases and J by 2 bases. This CDR3 reads CATWDPHYYKKLF. The CDR3 DNA reads TGTGCCACCTGGGACCCCCATTATTATAAGAAACTCTTT.

In this sample, this clone is large. The gene calls are TRGV4 and TRGJ1 or TRGJ2. The J gene, absent from TCRdb, was called here by matching the DNA to germline. The CDR3 extends over 13 amino acids. Germline V lookup: CDR1 EGSTGY, CDR2 YDSYTSSV. The V segment lost 3 bases and the J segment 3 bases; nucleotides outside the gene matches: 5. In nucleotides, the CDR3 is TGTGCCACCTGGGATCAAGGTTATTATAAGAAACTCTTT. Its translation: CATWDQGYYKKLF.

Within the sample, this clone is large (0.1 to 1%). This chain connects TRGV8 to TRGJP2. TCRdb supplies no J gene; here it was assigned by aligning the nucleotide sequence to germline. Germline V gives CDR1 VENAVY, CDR2 YDSYNSRV. Losses at the gene ends were 5 bases for V and 5 bases for J; bases not matched to a gene: 8. The CDR3 has 14 amino acids. DNA of the CDR3: TGTGCCACCTGGGTGGGGGGGAGTGATTGGATCAAGACGTTT. Translation gives CATWVGGSDWIKTF.

The table lists this clone with a few counts. No DNA is shown, since the ends of the CDR3 on it are uncertain; the CDR3 is the one TCRdb lists. J gene calling gave no result, while the V gene is TRGV4. The length of the CDR3 is 20 amino acids, counting both ends. Germline CDR1 is EGSTGY and CDR2 is YDSYTSSV. The CDR3 spells CATWDPGFIIRNSLAVEQHF.

This clone has only a few counts. TCRdb pairs this DNA with a much larger clone's protein that differs at residue 5, likely a read error; the protein shown was translated from the DNA. V usage is TRGV3 and J usage is TRGJ1 or TRGJ2. The J gene comes from matching the DNA to germline here; TCRdb lacks it. Per germline, CDR1 VTNTFY and CDR2 YDVSTARD (reference sequence). The CDR3 runs 12 residues. The CDR3 nucleotides are TGTGCCACCTGGGGCAGGCCCAGTAAGAAACTCTTT. This translates into CATWGRPSKKLF.

This clone is labeled as large. The chain has TRGV4 and TRGJ1 or TRGJ2. The J gene was missing in TCRdb and was found by matching the end of the DNA to germline. There are 15 residues in the CDR3. V shed 1 base and J 6 bases; nucleotides not matched to a gene: 12. In germline, CDR1 is EGSTGY, CDR2 YDSYTSSV. This CDR3 is CATWDGPAQRYKKLF. The CDR3 DNA is TGTGCCACCTGGGATGGACCCGCACAGCGTTATAAGAAACTCTTT.

This clone was detected a few times. This likely came from a read error, as a far larger clone is one base away. Other DNA sequences in the same sample also yield this CDR3. The V gene was identified as TRGV2, while no J gene was called. CDR3 length equals 16 residues. CDR1 and CDR2 (germline): EGSNGY, YDSYNSKV. CDR3: CATWVRGLRGYYKKLF. In DNA form, the CDR3 reads TGTGCCACCTGGGTCCGGGGACTAAGGGGGTATTATAAAAAACTCTTT.

To note about this clone: At one end the junction does not follow the germline gene, possibly because of a read error. This rearrangement joins TRGV10 to TRGJ1 or TRGJ2. No J gene is reported in TCRdb; it was inferred here by comparing the DNA with germline. TRGV10 is reported as an ORF; its role is uncertain. The CDR3 spans 10 residues. DNA of the CDR3: TGCGCGGGAGATTATTATAAGAAACTCTTT. Encoded protein: CAGDYYKKLF.

By its share, this clone is large. The V gene is TRGV3, the J gene TRGJ1 or TRGJ2. As TCRdb names no J gene, one was assigned here on the basis of a DNA match to germline. After removal of 1 base from V and 6 bases from J, the junction contained 12 bases not matched to a gene. CDR3 length: 15 residues. Germline V CDR1 and CDR2: VTNTFY, YDVSTARD (reference sequence). CDR3 protein: CATWDRVRAGYKKLF. In DNA form, the CDR3 reads TGTGCCACCTGGGACAGAGTTCGTGCGGGTTATAAGAAACTCTTT.

In the case of this clone: No DNA is shown, since the ends of the CDR3 on it are uncertain; the CDR3 is the one TCRdb lists. No call exists for the J gene, whereas the V gene is TRGV11. TRGV11 is filed as an ORF, its function uncertain. From its first to its last residue, the CDR3 has 18 amino acids. The chain's CDR3 is CTTVPAGLGYAFYYKKLF.

The chain carries TRGV10 and TRGJ1 or TRGJ2. The J gene comes from matching the DNA to germline here; TCRdb lacks it. TRGV10 is recorded as an ORF, its role being uncertain. V lost 12 bases and J lost 12; bases outside the gene matches: 9. The CDR3 has 9 residues. CDR3 amino acids: CAAHFGKLF. Written as DNA, the CDR3 is TGTGCTGCCCACTTTGGGAAACTCTTT.